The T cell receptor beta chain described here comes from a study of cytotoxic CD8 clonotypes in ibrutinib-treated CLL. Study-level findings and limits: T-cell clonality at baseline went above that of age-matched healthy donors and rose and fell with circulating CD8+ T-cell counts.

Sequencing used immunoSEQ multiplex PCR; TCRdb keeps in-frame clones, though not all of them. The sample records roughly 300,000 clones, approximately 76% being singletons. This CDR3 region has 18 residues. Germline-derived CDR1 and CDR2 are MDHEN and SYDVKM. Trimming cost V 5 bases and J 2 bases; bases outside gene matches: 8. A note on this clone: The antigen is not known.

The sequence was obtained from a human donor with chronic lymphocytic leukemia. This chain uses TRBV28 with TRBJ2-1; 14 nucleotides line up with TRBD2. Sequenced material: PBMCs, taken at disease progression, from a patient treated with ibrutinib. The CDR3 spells CASSPGLAGGSAYNEQFF. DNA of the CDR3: TGTGCCAGCAGTCCCGGACTAGCGGGAGGATCCGCCTACAATGAGCAGTTCTTC.